A single sample is the source of the 13 T cell receptor beta chains below, sequenced in a study of shared clonotypes between healthy human individuals. TCRdb keeps only in-frame clones here, not all; method: immunoSEQ multiplex PCR. Among 1.5 million to 2.5 million clones listed, 85% to 95% were seen once. Positive CCR7 selection of CD45RO-negative cells yielded the naive CD8 cells, and terminally differentiated effector memory CD45RA+ cells were excluded. Specimen: naive CD8+ T cells sorted from blood. Receptor source: a man younger than 35 in good health.

As concerns this clone: The same CDR3 also results from other DNA sequences found in this sample. The rearrangement links TRBV4-3 to TRBJ2-7, with 12 bases that match TRBD2. The CDR3 covers 14 residues. The V and J ends lost 4 bases and 4 bases, in that order; junction bases with no gene match: 2. CDR1 and CDR2 from the germline V gene are LGHNA and YSLEER. The CDR3: CASSLGLAGYEQYF. For the CDR3, the DNA is TGCGCCAGCAGCCTGGGACTAGCGGGTTACGAGCAGTACTTC.

V gene TRBV29-1 combines with J gene TRBJ2-5, with 11 bases identical to TRBD1. The germline CDR1 and CDR2 sequences are SQVTM and ANQGSEA. The CDR3 is 16 residues long. The ends lost 0 bases at V and 3 bases at J; junction bases unmatched: 6. As DNA, the CDR3 is TGCAGCGTTGAAGATCAGGACAGGGGGCTGGAAGAGACCCAGTACTTC. This gives the protein CSVEDQDRGLEETQYF.

The V call is TRBV11-3, the J call TRBJ1-1, with a weak D call TRBD1 (6 bases). CDR1 SGHNT and CDR2 YENEEA come from the germline V gene. CDR3 length equals 17 residues. Between the trimmed V and J ends, which lost 5 bases and 0 bases, there was a span of 19 bases. CDR3 in amino acids: CASSDSSGGSLNTEAFF. CDR3 sequence (DNA): TGTGCCAGCAGCGACTCCTCGGGGGGCAGCTTGAACACTGAAGCTTTCTTT. Looking up the rest from reference TRBV11-3 and TRBJ1-1 gives the full variable domain: EAGVVQSPRYKIIEKKQPVAFWCNPISGHNTLYWYLQNLGQGPELLIRYENEEAVDDSQLPKDRFSAERLKGVDSTLKIQPAELGDSAVYLCASSDSSGGSLNTEAFFGQGTRLTVV.

The CDR3 bases are TGTGCCACCAGCAGAGGAACACTAGCGGGAGGCGCTGGGTCCTACGAGCAGTACTTC. As protein: CATSRGTLAGGAGSYEQYF. The chain has TRBV15 and TRBJ2-7, with TRBD2 identical over 12 bases. Trimming took 1 base from V and 1 from J; bases not matched to a gene: 11. CDR1 is LNHNV, CDR2 YYDKDF, per germline (reference sequence). The CDR3 consists of 19 residues. The entire variable domain, with the rest obtained from reference TRBV15 and TRBJ2-7, is as follows: DAMVIQNPRYQVTQFGKPVTLSCSQTLNHNVMYWYQQKSSQAPKLLFHYYDKDFNNEADTPDNFQSRRPNTSFCFLDIRSPGLGDTAMYLCATSRGTLAGGAGSYEQYFGPGTRLTVT.

In this sample, this clone turned up once. V gene TRBV11-2 combines with J gene TRBJ2-2; possibly TRBD1 or TRBD2 for D (5 bases each). The CDR3 covers 13 residues. Trimming took off 4 bases at V and 6 bases at J, with 9 bases between the two ends. Germline V gives CDR1 SGHAT, CDR2 FQNNGV. The CDR3 sequence: CASSYEGPGELFF. CDR3 bases: TGTGCCAGCAGCTATGAGGGGCCCGGGGAGCTGTTTTTT.

In regard to this clone: A junction end diverges from the germline sequence, so it may reflect a read error. This chain uses TRBV6-1 with TRBJ2-7; 7 bases are a match to TRBD1. CDR1 is MNHNS and CDR2 is SASEGT in the germline V gene. This CDR3 spans 13 amino acids. CDR3 DNA: TGTGCCAGCATGGTAGGGGGCTCCCACGAGCAGTACTTC. The encoded protein is CASMVGGSHEQYF.

With regard to this clone: The identical CDR3 is also encoded by other nucleotide sequences in the sample. This chain joins TRBV9 and TRBJ2-2; no reliable D call. With 4 bases removed from V and 4 bases from J, the gap between germline ends came to 8 bases. Germline loops: CDR1 SGDLS, CDR2 YYNGEE. The CDR3 has 13 residues. The DNA for the CDR3 is TGTGCCAGCAGCCCCCCGAGCACCGGGGAGCTGTTTTTT. It codes for CASSPPSTGELFF.

The chain employs TRBV13 and TRBJ1-1; D ambiguous. CDR3 length equals 14 residues. Trimming left V 8 bases short and J 4 bases short, with 17 bases between. Germline V CDR1 and CDR2: PRHDT, FYEKMQ (reference sequence). Written as DNA, the CDR3 is TGTGCCAGCGGAGGTCTTACCGAAACCACTGAAGCTTTCTTT. It codes for CASGGLTETTEAFF.

As concerns this clone: The sample holds other DNA sequences that translate to the same CDR3. V usage is TRBV7-2 and J usage is TRBJ2-7; D remains ambiguous. Trimming removed 3 bases at V and 3 bases at J, with 9 bases between. CDR3 length equals 13 residues. Germline V gives CDR1 SGHTA, CDR2 FQGNSA. The CDR3 DNA reads TGTGCCAGCAGCTTTAGCACGGGCTACGAGCAGTACTTC. Protein: CASSFSTGYEQYF.

V usage is TRBV27 and J usage is TRBJ2-7; D gene ambiguous. V was pared by 2 bases and J by 3 bases, with 14 bases between. The CDR3 runs 15 residues. Looked up from germline, CDR1 is MNHEY and CDR2 is SMNVEV (reference sequence). The CDR3 is CASSLKGFLDYEQYF. The CDR3 DNA sequence: TGTGCCAGCAGTTTAAAAGGCTTCCTGGACTACGAGCAGTACTTC.

The genes are TRBV4-3 and TRBJ2-7, with 10 nucleotides matching TRBD1. There are 18 residues in the CDR3. With V trimmed by 4 bases and J by 6 bases, 18 bases remained unmatched. The germline gives CDR1 LGHNA, CDR2 YSLEER. CDR3 region: CASSLGPSTGQGLSEQYF. In DNA form, the CDR3 reads TGCGCCAGCAGCCTCGGCCCGTCGACGGGACAGGGGTTAAGCGAGCAGTACTTC.

V usage is TRBV27 and J usage is TRBJ2-6, with D perhaps matching TRBD1 (6 bases). Germline V gene sequence: CDR1 MNHEY, CDR2 SMNVEV (reference sequence). The CDR3 is 19 amino acids. Trimming stripped 0 bases from V and 0 bases from J, with 15 bases between. CDR3 amino acids: CASSLSSAGAFSGANVLTF. CDR3 nucleotide sequence: TGTGCCAGCAGTTTATCGTCGGCAGGGGCGTTCTCTGGGGCCAACGTCCTGACTTTC.

V is TRBV5-4 and J is TRBJ2-7; D not certain. The CDR3 covers 14 residues. Between the trimmed V and J ends, which lost 0 bases and 2 bases, there was a span of 9 bases. CDR1 and CDR2 (germline): SGHNT, YYREEE (reference sequence). CDR3 region: CASSLGVSAYEQYF. The CDR3 DNA is TGTGCCAGCAGCTTGGGGGTCTCGGCCTACGAGCAGTACTTC.